The source of this T cell receptor (beta chain) is a study of T cell repertoires in cytomegalovirus infection. Across the whole study: Recently identified HLA-C-restricted CMV epitopes were used, and well-studied HLA-B-restricted CMV epitopes were used as well. Shared public TCR beta signatures pointed to both CMV infection and a matching HLA type.

Germline CDR1 LNHDA, CDR2 SQIVND (reference sequence). The CDR3 runs to 13 residues. The V and J ends lost 4 bases and 10 bases respectively, with 16 bases between them. TCRdb reprocessed the reads via MiXCR and lists one record per CDR3 protein. The profile covers roughly 920,000 distinct CDR3 sequences, with around 32% appearing a single time and over 12% taken by the ten largest. About this clonotype itself: Its specificity is not known.

Study outcomes and limitations: There were HLA-C-restricted CMV-specific TCR beta clonotypes dominating the ex vivo response. Using cumulative public TCR beta family frequency, the authors identified those who carried CMV together with the relevant HLA.

The starting material was cultured CD8+ T cells from PBMCs, obtained from culture after CMV antigen stimulation. This TCR was sampled from a human donor in good health (CMV status not recorded). Some clones in this sample may be carry-over from other donors' samples. The rearrangement uses TRBV19 and TRBJ1-2; no clear D gene. CDR3 protein: CASSTRPPGVYTF. CDR3 nucleotides: TGTGCCAGTAGTACTAGGCCGCCCGGTGTCTACACCTTC.